One sample yielded the 27 T cell receptor beta chains listed below, sequenced in a study of blood T cell repertoires in COVID-19. TCRdb keeps only in-frame clones here, not all; method: immunoSEQ multiplex PCR. The sample gives 130,000 to 150,000 clones, approximately 85% of which show up once; about 8% is in the top ten. The sequenced material came from peripheral blood. The receptors stem from a woman in her sixties or seventies with COVID-19, enrolled during active disease.

This rearrangement joins TRBV7-2 to TRBJ2-7; 10 bases line up with TRBD1. CDR1 SGHTA and CDR2 FQGNSA come from the germline V gene. Trimming took 5 bases from V and 1 from J; bases not matched to a gene: 2. The CDR3 has 14 residues. CDR3 region: CASSRDRGSYEQYF. The CDR3, as DNA: TGTGCCAGCAGCCGGGACAGGGGTTCCTACGAGCAGTACTTC.

This rearrangement joins TRBV11-1 to TRBJ2-3, with D unresolved. V was pared by 5 bases and J by 10 bases, with 10 bases between. Germline V gene data show CDR1 as SGHAT and CDR2 as FQDESV (reference sequence). This CDR3 has 11 residues. This CDR3 is CASSPQSAQYF. Written as DNA, the CDR3 is TGTGCCAGCAGCCCCCAAAGCGCGCAGTATTTT.

V and J are TRBV7-9 and TRBJ2-5, with D unresolved. Germline loops: CDR1 SEHNR, CDR2 FQNEAQ (reference sequence). The V gene lost 5 bases and the J gene lost 5 bases, with 15 bases spanning the gap. CDR3 length: 14 amino acids. CDR3 residues: CASSGSGSLETQYF. The DNA for the CDR3 is TGTGCCAGCAGCGGCTCAGGTTCTTTGGAGACCCAGTACTTC.

The chain employs TRBV28 and TRBJ2-5; TRBD1 might be the D (6 bases). V was cut by 1 base and J by 4 bases, with 10 bases left in between. The CDR3 is 14 residues long. CDR1 MDHEN and CDR2 SYDVKM come from the germline V gene. For the CDR3, the DNA is TGTGCCAGCAGTTTATACAGGGAAGGAGAGACCCAGTACTTC. Amino acids: CASSLYREGETQYF.

The J gene is TRBJ1-5, the V gene TRBV7-3; TRBD1 agrees at 7 bases. Germline V gives CDR1 SGHTA, CDR2 FQGTGA. The CDR3 is 14 amino acids. V was clipped by 3 bases and J by 9 bases; unmatched bases: 8. DNA of the CDR3: TGTGCCAGCAGCTTCGGGACAGCGGACGCGCCCCAGCATTTT. This translates into CASSFGTADAPQHF.

The chain carries TRBV3-1 (or the pseudogene TRBV3-2) and TRBJ2-5; perhaps TRBD2 as D (6 bases). The V end lost 1 base, the J end lost 2 bases, and 20 bases lay between the germline ends. Germline V gene data show CDR1 as LGHDT and CDR2 as YNNKEL (reference sequence). CDR3 size: 18 residues. As DNA, the CDR3 is TGTGCCAGCAGCCAAGTCATCGCCCCGGATGGGACTCAAGAGACCCAGTACTTC. This sequence encodes CASSQVIAPDGTQETQYF.

V gene TRBV11-2 combines with J gene TRBJ2-7, with 7 bases matching TRBD2. The ends lost 0 bases at V and 1 base at J; junction bases unmatched: 9. CDR3 length: 17 amino acids. Germline-derived CDR1 and CDR2 are SGHAT and FQNNGV. The CDR3: CASSLDLGGVGSYEQYF. The CDR3 DNA is TGTGCCAGCAGCTTAGATCTTGGGGGGGTCGGGTCCTACGAGCAGTACTTC.

The rearrangement joins TRBV3-1 (or the pseudogene TRBV3-2) to TRBJ2-3; D gene uncertain. V was shortened by 9 bases and J by 4 bases, with 14 bases between the two germline ends. Germline V gene data show CDR1 as LGHDT and CDR2 as YNNKEL (reference sequence). The CDR3 runs 13 residues. CDR3 DNA sequence: TGTGCCAGTACTATGGTGGGTGCAGATACGCAGTATTTT. This translates into CASTMVGADTQYF.

The chain combines TRBV19 with TRBJ1-1; TRBD1 might be the D (6 bases). The CDR3 sequence is 15 residues long. The V and J ends lost 5 bases and 3 bases respectively, with 16 bases between them. Germline CDR1 reads LNHDA; CDR2 reads SQIVND (reference sequence). In nucleotides, the CDR3 is TGTGCCAGTAGTCGCGGGGGCGCGGACTACACTGAAGCTTTCTTT. Amino acids: CASSRGGADYTEAFF.

This clone appeared a few times. This chain links TRBV6-2 or TRBV6-3 with TRBJ1-2; weak D call: TRBD1 (6 bases). The germline V gene encodes CDR1 MNHEY and CDR2 SVGEGT. The V and J ends lost 5 bases and 4 bases respectively, with 11 bases between them. CDR3 size: 13 residues. The CDR3 DNA follows: TGTGCCAGCAGTCAAACAGGGAGCTATGGCTACACCTTC. This sequence encodes CASSQTGSYGYTF.

The chain uses TRBV3-1 (or the pseudogene TRBV3-2) and TRBJ1-1; D unresolved. CDR1 and CDR2 from the germline V gene are LGHDT and YNNKEL (reference sequence). The V end was cut by 9 bases, the J end by 1 base, with 15 bases between. This CDR3 has 14 residues. The CDR3 reads CARSWAAENTEAFF. Written as DNA, the CDR3 is TGTGCCAGATCGTGGGCAGCGGAGAACACTGAAGCTTTCTTT.

V gene TRBV7-9 combines with J gene TRBJ1-2, with D perhaps TRBD1 (6 bases). The CDR3 is made up of 15 amino acids. The V end was cut by 5 bases, the J end by 7 bases, with 20 bases between. Germline V gene lookup returns CDR1 SEHNR and CDR2 FQNEAQ (reference sequence). The CDR3 protein is CASSPWTVSVFGYTF. The CDR3, as DNA: TGTGCCAGCAGCCCTTGGACAGTCAGCGTTTTTGGCTACACCTTC.

This sequence joins TRBV7-9 and TRBJ2-7, with 7 positions matching TRBD1. The CDR3 contains 14 residues. V shed 4 bases and J 6 bases; nucleotides not matched to a gene: 9. Looked up from germline, CDR1 is SEHNR and CDR2 is FQNEAQ (reference sequence). The CDR3 DNA sequence: TGTGCCAGCAGCTCACGACAGGGTGCTGGCGAGCAGTACTTC. Amino acids: CASSSRQGAGEQYF.

The chain employs TRBV5-1 and TRBJ1-1; 9 bases fit TRBD1. This CDR3 is built from 15 residues. The germline V gene has CDR1 SGHRS and CDR2 YFSETQ. V dropped 5 bases and J dropped 5; count of bases not matched to a gene: 10. The CDR3 sequence is CASSFRTGGRTEAFF. CDR3 coding DNA: TGCGCCAGCAGTTTTAGAACAGGGGGCAGGACTGAAGCTTTCTTT. Looking up the rest from reference TRBV5-1 and TRBJ1-1 gives the full variable domain: KAGVTQTPRYLIKTRGQQVTLSCSPISGHRSVSWYQQTPGQGLQFLFEYFSETQRNKGNFPGRFSGRQFSNSRSEMNVSTLELGDSALYLCASSFRTGGRTEAFFGQGTRLTVV.

The chain joins TRBV18 to TRBJ1-2; TRBD1 matches 9 bases. Germline loops: CDR1 KGHSH, CDR2 LQKENI. Trimming removed 6 bases from V and 7 bases from J; junction bases left unmatched: 15. The CDR3 spans 16 residues. CDR3 nucleotides: TGTGCCAGCTCGCCCGCCGGGACAGGGCATGGTAGTGGCTACACCTTC. Encoded protein: CASSPAGTGHGSGYTF.

CDR3 protein: CASSYNGGGAGRDTQYF. The CDR3, as DNA: TGTGCCAGCAGTTACAATGGCGGGGGGGCCGGTAGAGATACGCAGTATTTT. The gene calls are TRBV6-2 or TRBV6-3 and TRBJ2-3; the match to TRBD2 covers 9 bases. Germline V gene sequence: CDR1 MNHEY, CDR2 SVGEGT. CDR3 length: 17 residues. The ends lost 2 bases at V and 5 bases at J; junction bases unmatched: 11.

V is TRBV10-3 and J is TRBJ1-1; 8 positions agree with TRBD1. The CDR3 sequence is 16 residues long. V lost 7 bases and J lost 1; bases outside the gene matches: 11. CDR1 is ENHRY, CDR2 SYGVKD, per germline. CDR3 sequence: CAINLYPGQANTEAFF. CDR3 nucleotides: TGTGCCATCAATCTCTATCCGGGACAGGCGAACACTGAAGCTTTCTTT.

V is TRBV19 and J is TRBJ1-5, with unresolved D. Trimming took 6 bases from V and 2 from J, leaving 14 bases between them. CDR3 length: 15 amino acids. Per the germline V gene, CDR1 is LNHDA and CDR2 is SQIVND (reference sequence). The chain's CDR3 is CASSPLLGRNQPQHF. The DNA for the CDR3 is TGTGCCAGTAGCCCATTACTTGGGCGCAATCAGCCCCAGCATTTT.

The V gene is TRBV7-2, the J gene TRBJ2-5; 7 bases map to TRBD1. Trimming at V came to 0 bases and at J to 3 bases, leaving 4 bases not matched to a gene. Germline CDR1 is SGHTA and CDR2 is FQGNSA. The CDR3 is 15 amino acids. Here the CDR3 DNA reads TGTGCCAGCAGCTTAGCCAGGGGGTCAGAAGAGACCCAGTACTTC. The encoded protein is CASSLARGSEETQYF.

The V call is TRBV7-8, the J call TRBJ2-2; 7 nucleotides align to TRBD1. CDR3 size: 15 residues. V lost 5 bases, J lost 1 base, and 4 bases stayed unmatched. CDR1 is SGHVS, CDR2 FQNEAQ, per germline. CDR3 loop: CASSTGTENTGELFF. DNA of the CDR3: TGTGCCAGCAGCACCGGGACAGAGAACACCGGGGAGCTGTTTTTT.

This clone was counted between two and nine times. CDR3 sequence: CASSFLAGRGINQPQHF. The CDR3 DNA reads TGTGCCAGCAGCTTCCTAGCCGGAAGGGGGATCAATCAGCCCCAGCATTTT. V gene TRBV5-5 combines with J gene TRBJ1-5; weak D call: TRBD1 (6 bases). Trimming removed 2 bases from V and 3 bases from J, with 18 bases in between. CDR1 and CDR2 (germline): SGHKS, YYEKEE (reference sequence). The CDR3 is 17 amino acids.

This chain connects TRBV5-5 to TRBJ2-2; 7 bases line up with TRBD1. The CDR3 consists of 16 residues. The V gene end was trimmed by 3 bases and the J gene end by 0 bases; junction bases not matched to a gene: 5. In germline, CDR1 is SGHKS, CDR2 YYEKEE (reference sequence). The CDR3 DNA reads as TGTGCCAGCAGCTACACAGGGACAGCGAACACCGGGGAGCTGTTTTTT. It specifies CASSYTGTANTGELFF.

The chain has TRBV7-9 and TRBJ2-7; 9 bases fit TRBD1. The CDR3 extends over 15 amino acids. In germline, CDR1 is SEHNR, CDR2 FQNEAQ (reference sequence). Unmatched junction bases numbered 5, after V lost 3 bases and J lost 2 bases. The CDR3, as DNA: TGTGCCAGCAGCTTGGGCGGGACAGGGACCTACGAGCAGTACTTC. Residues: CASSLGGTGTYEQYF.

The chain combines TRBV9 with TRBJ1-6, with 7 nucleotides matching TRBD1. Germline V gene sequence: CDR1 SGDLS, CDR2 YYNGEE. V shed 0 bases and J 9 bases; nucleotides not matched to a gene: 6. The CDR3 is made up of 15 amino acids. This CDR3 is CASSVGGTVSSPLHF. The CDR3 coding sequence is TGTGCCAGCAGCGTAGGCGGGACAGTTAGTTCACCCCTCCACTTT.

CDR3 DNA sequence: TGTGCCAGCAGCTTAGTGGGGCAGTTTGGTTCACCCCTCCACTTT. It encodes CASSLVGQFGSPLHF. The genes are TRBV11-2 and TRBJ1-6; tentative D call: TRBD1 (5 bases). V lost 1 base to trimming and J lost 9 bases, with 13 bases between them. From germline, CDR1 is SGHAT and CDR2 FQNNGV. The CDR3 runs to 15 residues.

The chain joins TRBV7-8 to TRBJ2-7, with TRBD1 matching over 9 bases. V dropped 1 base and J dropped 4; count of bases not matched to a gene: 2. Germline V gives CDR1 SGHVS, CDR2 FQNEAQ. The CDR3 length is 14 residues. CDR3 sequence (DNA): TGTGCCAGCAGCTTAGGGACAGGGGCGTACGAGCAGTACTTC. Encoded protein: CASSLGTGAYEQYF.

This chain links TRBV5-6 with TRBJ1-2; 8 nucleotides match TRBD1. The CDR3 runs 13 residues. Per germline, CDR1 SGHDT and CDR2 YYEEEE. V was clipped by 4 bases and J by 6 bases; unmatched bases: 5. CDR3 protein: CASSPGQGHGYTF. The CDR3 DNA reads TGTGCCAGCAGCCCCGGACAGGGACATGGCTACACCTTC.